This TCR beta chain was observed in a study of cytomegalovirus exposure and HLA in healthy donors. Concerning this clone: The antigen is undetermined.

The study ran its PCR with 60 Vbeta and 13 Jbeta primers. The protocol was immunoSEQ multiplex PCR, while the TCRdb copy is restricted to in-frame clones and leaves out a portion. In the table there are some 180,000 clones, 80% to 85% of which are singletons. The CDR3 spans 15 residues. Germline CDR1 MNHEY, CDR2 SVGAGI. The trim removed 5 bases at V and 3 bases at J, leaving 4 bases unmatched. Study-level findings and limits: The listing of approximately 160 TCR beta chains classed them as cytomegalovirus-associated.

The J gene is TRBJ2-3, the V gene TRBV6-5; 11 bases match TRBD1. The specimen was PBMCs. The origin of this receptor is a woman between 18 and 30 years old in good health and CMV-seronegative. CDR3 region: CASSPGTGGTDTQYF. DNA of the CDR3: TGTGCCAGCAGTCCCGGGACAGGGGGGACAGATACGCAGTATTTT.